The 5 T cell receptor beta chains in this list originate from one sample, sequenced in a study of technical replicates of blood from several donors. Clones were sequenced by immunoSEQ multiplex PCR, and TCRdb holds only the in-frame ones, with some missing. Altogether approximately 75,000 clones are present, about 97% being singletons, with the ten largest covering under 0.3%. The sample was T cells isolated from PBMCs. These TCRs come from a human donor in good health.

This chain uses TRBV4-2 with TRBJ2-7; D possibly corresponds to TRBD1 (5 bases). Germline lookup yields CDR1 LGHNA and CDR2 YNFKEQ. V was clipped by 1 base and J by 0 bases, with 7 bases between them. The CDR3 loop spans 14 amino acids. CDR3 region: CASSQGQYSYEQYF. The CDR3 coding sequence is TGTGCCAGCAGCCAAGGACAGTACTCCTACGAGCAGTACTTC.

The chain combines TRBV19 with TRBJ2-3; D might be TRBD2 (6 bases). There are 16 residues in the CDR3. V was trimmed by 1 base and J by 2 bases, leaving 13 bases between them. The germline V gene has CDR1 LNHDA and CDR2 SQIVND (reference sequence). This chain's CDR3 is CASSIGAGRTTDTQYF. The CDR3 DNA reads TGTGCCAGTAGTATAGGGGCGGGGCGGACCACAGATACGCAGTATTTT.

The V and J genes are TRBV4-1 and TRBJ1-1, with a tentative D call TRBD1 (5 bases). The V gene lost 4 bases and the J gene lost 1 base, with 19 bases spanning the gap. The CDR3 sequence is 17 residues long. CDR1 is MGHRA and CDR2 is YSYEKL in the germline V gene. CDR3 bases: TGCGCCAGCAGCCTCCCGTGGGAGGGGTTGGAGAACACTGAAGCTTTCTTT. Protein: CASSLPWEGLENTEAFF.

This sequence joins TRBV21-1 and TRBJ2-7; TRBD1, the D gene given by the table, was not confirmed from the DNA. TRBV21-1 is a listed pseudogene. The CDR3 extends over 15 amino acids. CDR3 DNA: TGTGCCAGCAGCCCCCCTCCGGACAGGGGGTTCGAGCAGTACTTC. This gives the protein CASSPPPDRGFEQYF.

The CDR3 loop reads CASSGGLWGRGTDTQYF. CDR3 DNA sequence: TGTGCCAGCAGTGGGGGGCTGTGGGGCAGGGGAACAGATACGCAGTATTTT. The gene calls are TRBV6-1 and TRBJ2-3, with D possibly being TRBD1 (6 bases). The CDR3 is 17 residues long. Germline-derived CDR1 and CDR2 are MNHNS and SASEGT. V lost 4 bases to trimming and J lost 3 bases, with 20 bases between them.